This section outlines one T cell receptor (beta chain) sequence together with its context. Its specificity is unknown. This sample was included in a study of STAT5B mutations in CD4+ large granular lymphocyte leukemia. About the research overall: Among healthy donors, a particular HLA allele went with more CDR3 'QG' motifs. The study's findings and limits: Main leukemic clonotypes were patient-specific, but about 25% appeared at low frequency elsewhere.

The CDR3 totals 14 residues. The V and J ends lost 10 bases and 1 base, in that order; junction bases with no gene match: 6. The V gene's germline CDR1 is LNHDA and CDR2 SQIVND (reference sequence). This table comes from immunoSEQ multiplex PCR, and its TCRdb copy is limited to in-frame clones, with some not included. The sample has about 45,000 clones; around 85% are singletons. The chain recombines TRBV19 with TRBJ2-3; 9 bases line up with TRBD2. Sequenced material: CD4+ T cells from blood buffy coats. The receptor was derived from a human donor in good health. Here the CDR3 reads CATMKREGTDTQYF. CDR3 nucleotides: TGTGCCACTATGAAGCGGGAGGGCACAGATACGCAGTATTTT.